This passage covers 17 T cell receptor beta chains from one sample sequenced in a study of cytotoxic CD8 clonotypes in ibrutinib-treated CLL. Sequenced by immunoSEQ multiplex PCR; TCRdb stores in-frame clones only, minus some. The data contain 97,000 or so clones, 70% to 85% of them seen just once; the ten biggest clones take up less than 35%. The material sequenced was PBMCs, taken after 12 months of ibrutinib treatment. The receptors here all came from a human donor with chronic lymphocytic leukemia.

The chain employs TRBV5-4 and TRBJ2-1; 8 positions agree with TRBD1. Trimming at V came to 5 bases and at J to 7 bases, leaving 8 bases not matched to a gene. There are 14 residues in the CDR3. The germline CDR1 and CDR2 sequences are SGHNT and YYREEE (reference sequence). The CDR3, as DNA: TGTGCCAGCAGATACCGGGACAGGATTAATGAGCAGTTCTTC. Translated: CASRYRDRINEQFF.

The rearrangement uses TRBV6-6 and TRBJ2-7; 8 bases fit TRBD1. Germline assignment: CDR1 MNHNY and CDR2 SVGAGI (reference sequence). CDR3 length: 13 residues. V trimming: 8 bases; J trimming: 0 bases; junction bases outside the gene matches: 3. CDR3 nucleotide sequence: TGTGCCAGCGCCGGACAGGGCTCCTACGAGCAGTACTTC. It encodes CASAGQGSYEQYF.

The rearrangement joins TRBV30 to TRBJ2-1, with 11 bases aligning to TRBD2. Trimming cost V 5 bases and J 9 bases; bases outside gene matches: 6. This CDR3 comprises 13 residues. Germline CDR1 is GTSNPN and CDR2 is SVGIG (reference sequence). The CDR3 DNA follows: TGTGCCTGGGGTAGCGGGGGGGCCCGTGAGCAGTTCTTC. It specifies CAWGSGGAREQFF.

About this clone: At one end, the junction sequence differs from germline, possibly due to a read error. The rearrangement uses TRBV2 and TRBJ2-6; D is perhaps TRBD1 (6 bases). CDR1 and CDR2 (germline): SNHLY, FYNNEI. The CDR3 covers 17 residues. As DNA, the CDR3 is TGTGCCAGCAATGAACGGCCAGGGGATTTCGGGGCCAACGTCCTGACTTTC. Encoded protein: CASNERPGDFGANVLTF.

At least ten counts were recorded for this clone. CDR3 sequence (DNA): TGTGCCAGCAGTTATACCGGGACCGTCTCCTACGAGCAGTACTTC. It translates to CASSYTGTVSYEQYF. The rearrangement links TRBV28 to TRBJ2-7; D may be TRBD1 or TRBD2 (5 bases each). CDR3 length: 15 amino acids. Trimming shortened V by 4 bases and J by 0 bases, and 13 bases separated the two germline ends. CDR1 MDHEN and CDR2 SYDVKM come from the germline V gene.

The CDR3 DNA reads as TGTGCCAGCAAGCCGAGGACAGGGTTTGAGCAGTACTTC. This encodes CASKPRTGFEQYF. This rearrangement joins TRBV6-6 to TRBJ2-7, with 8 bases matching TRBD1. Germline lookup yields CDR1 MNHNY and CDR2 SVGAGI (reference sequence). V shed 7 bases, J shed 7 bases, and the junction held 9 bases outside the gene matches. CDR3 size: 13 residues.

The chain combines TRBV11-3 with TRBJ1-2; no clear D. The CDR3 length is 14 residues. CDR1 SGHNT and CDR2 YENEEA come from the germline V gene. V gave up 2 bases and J gave up 2 bases, with 9 bases separating them. The CDR3 loop reads CASSLRAANYGYTF. The CDR3 DNA sequence: TGTGCCAGCAGCTTACGGGCAGCAAACTATGGCTACACCTTC.

V and J are TRBV5-1 and TRBJ2-5; 9 bases are a match to TRBD1. The CDR3 covers 16 residues. Germline V CDR1 and CDR2: SGHRS, YFSETQ. Trimming removed 0 bases from V and 1 base from J; junction bases left unmatched: 4. The CDR3 sequence: CASSLAGQGFQETQYF. In nucleotides, the CDR3 is TGCGCCAGCAGCTTGGCTGGACAGGGGTTCCAAGAGACCCAGTACTTC.

V and J are TRBV7-9 and TRBJ2-3; tentative D call: TRBD1 (6 bases). The V end was cut by 7 bases, the J end by 2 bases, with 19 bases between. The CDR3 sequence is 16 residues long. Germline CDR1 is SEHNR and CDR2 is FQNEAQ (reference sequence). CDR3 loop: CASTPFTGIHTDTQYF. The CDR3 coding sequence is TGTGCCAGCACCCCATTCACAGGGATTCACACAGATACGCAGTATTTT.

The CDR3 bases are TGTGCCAGCAGCCGGACAGGGAATCAGCCCCAGCATTTT. Translating it yields CASSRTGNQPQHF. The chain links TRBV5-8 to TRBJ1-5; 8 bases are a match to TRBD1. Trimming took 4 bases from V and 4 from J; bases not matched to a gene: 1. Germline loops: CDR1 SGHTS, CDR2 YDEGEE. The CDR3 totals 13 residues.

This clone was counted between two and nine times. This chain's CDR3 is CAWTRGRNSPLHF. The CDR3 coding sequence is TGTGCCTGGACGAGGGGGCGTAATTCACCCCTCCACTTT. The chain uses TRBV30 and TRBJ1-6; 7 positions match TRBD1. Per the germline V gene, CDR1 is GTSNPN and CDR2 is SVGIG (reference sequence). This CDR3 region has 13 residues. Trimming at V came to 4 bases and at J to 6 bases, leaving 3 bases not matched to a gene.

The chain uses TRBV6-4 and TRBJ1-6, with D perhaps matching TRBD1 (5 bases). Trimming took off 6 bases at V and 6 bases at J, with 12 bases between the two ends. The CDR3 spans 14 residues. Per germline, CDR1 MRHNA and CDR2 SNTAGT. CDR3 loop: CASSRGPVNSPLHF. The CDR3 nucleotides are TGTGCCAGCAGCCGGGGACCGGTTAATTCACCCCTCCACTTT.

The sample holds a few counts of this clone. In nucleotides, the CDR3 is TGTGCCAGCAGACTAGGAGGCGGCGGGAGCGGTCAGCCCCAGCATTTT. Translating gives CASRLGGGGSGQPQHF. V and J are TRBV28 and TRBJ1-5; D unclear. Trimming removed 6 bases from V and 6 bases from J, with 21 bases in between. Germline CDR1 MDHEN, CDR2 SYDVKM. The CDR3 has 16 amino acids.

The genes are TRBV25-1 and TRBJ1-1; TRBD1 agrees at 8 bases. V dropped 5 bases and J dropped 8; count of bases not matched to a gene: 7. The CDR3 contains 13 residues. Germline-derived CDR1 and CDR2 are MGHDK and SYGVNS. Written as DNA, the CDR3 is TGTGCCAGCAGTAAGACAGGGGTCACCGAAGCTTTCTTT. It is translated as CASSKTGVTEAFF.

This clone has just a few counts. This chain joins TRBV29-1 and TRBJ1-4; D unresolved. Germline V gene data show CDR1 as SQVTM and CDR2 as ANQGSEA. The CDR3 contains 13 residues. Trimming stripped 6 bases from V and 8 bases from J, with 16 bases between. The CDR3 sequence: CSVEASVGEKLFF. The CDR3 nucleotides read TGCAGCGTCGAGGCCTCAGTGGGGGAAAAACTGTTTTTT. The full variable domain, in which reference TRBV29-1 and TRBJ1-4 provide the parts outside the CDR3, is SAVISQKPSRDICQRGTSLTIQCQVDSQVTMMFWYRQQPGQSLTLIATANQGSEATYESGFVIDKFPISRPNLTFSTLTVSNMSPEDSSIYLCSVEASVGEKLFFGSGTQLSVL.

This clone was counted once. J is TRBJ2-2 and V is TRBV7-2, with D perhaps matching TRBD2 (5 bases). Trimming left V 5 bases short and J 0 bases short, with 7 bases between. CDR1 is SGHTA and CDR2 is FQGNSA in the germline V gene. The CDR3 is made up of 14 amino acids. CDR3: CASSAGTNTGELFF. Written as DNA, the CDR3 is TGTGCCAGCAGCGCCGGGACGAACACCGGGGAGCTGTTTTTT.

The chain combines TRBV7-2 with TRBJ2-7, with TRBD1 as a possible D gene (5 bases). There are 13 residues in the CDR3. With 1 base removed from V and 5 bases from J, the gap between germline ends came to 9 bases. Germline CDR1 is SGHTA and CDR2 is FQGNSA. The CDR3 sequence: CASSLVWGNEQYF. CDR3 coding DNA: TGTGCCAGCAGCTTAGTCTGGGGCAACGAGCAGTACTTC.